This T cell receptor beta chain was recorded in a study of Ad26.COV2.S vaccination and SARS-CoV-2 variants (dated by TCRdb to the early 2020s). Regarding the study in general: Donors in the vaccine arm were drawn from COV1001, a multicentre, randomized, double-blind, placebo-controlled phase I-IIa trial testing Ad26.COV2.S in healthy adults. Ad26.COV2.S was administered intramuscularly at a dose of 5x10^10 or 1x10^11 viral particles, either as one shot or as two shots given 56 days apart. TCRbeta repertoire sequencing was used to assess the specificity and breadth of SARS-CoV-2-reactive T cell receptors after Ad26.COV2.S vaccination. The TCR-sequenced set comprised approximately 32 samples: around 20 Ad26.COV2.S vaccine recipients, 5 placebo recipients and 8 SARS-CoV-2 convalescent individuals. Trial participants were randomized into five groups of five: low-dose or high-dose Ad26.COV2.S given once or twice, or placebo on both occasions. Throughout the experiments and outcome assessment, investigators stayed blinded to trial group allocation.

Points the paper makes about the study in general: The study was not powered for comparison of responses between vaccine doses or regimens. According to the authors, total T cell responses may have been underestimated by the TCR breadth and depth analyses. Compared with placebo recipients, Ad26.COV2.S recipients showed higher spike-specific TCR breadth (P = 0.0014). Substantial breadth of spike-specific CD8+ and CD4+ T cell responses was reported after vaccination. Comparable non-spike TCR breadth was observed between vaccine and placebo recipients, consistent with only spike being contained in the vaccine.

As encoded in the germline V gene, CDR1 is MDHEN while CDR2 is SYDVKM. The CDR3, from cysteine to phenylalanine, totals 17 residues. This entry keeps only the CDR3 DNA: 51 bases, framed from base 1. The junction shows trimming of 6 bases on V and 0 bases on J, plus 17 bases between the germline ends. The sample's treatment or condition label, decoded: around 19 received Ad26.COV2.S at low or high dose, single or two shots; 5 received placebo; per-sample allocation not given. For vaccine and placebo recipients, the sequenced repertoires came from samples collected on day 63 after the first injection. In Cohort 1b, about two dozen adults aged 18-55 years were enrolled at a single site in Boston, USA, between 29 July and 7 August 2020. Ad26.COV2.S consisted of a replication-incompetent adenovirus type 26 vector by which a prefusion-stabilized SARS-CoV-2 spike protein from the original Wuhan strain was expressed.

The immunoSEQ Assay was used to sequence TCRbeta CDR3 regions. After extraction, genomic DNA underwent amplification by bias-controlled multiplex PCR, followed by high-throughput sequencing. For the original study's pipeline: To quantify the absolute abundance of each unique TCRbeta CDR3 region, sequences were collapsed and filtered. T cell fraction was estimated by normalizing TCRbeta template counts to usable DNA, which was measured by amplifying reference genes present in all nucleated cells. Repertoire TCRs were annotated as SARS-CoV-2-specific by exact matching of V gene, CDR3 amino acid sequence and J gene to a known reactive TCR set. The reference SARS-CoV-2 TCR set was derived from MIRA and filtered for enrichment in COVID-19-positive ImmuneCODE repertoires, a step that removed public or cross-reactive TCRs. Using the MIRA antigens, annotated TCRs were further analysed by specific ORF or by position within an ORF. Breadth was defined as annotated unique rearrangements over total unique productive rearrangements; depth was the summed frequency of those rearrangements. TCR breadth was compared between groups using two-sided Wilcoxon rank-sum tests. TCRdb took this table from immuneACCESS and kept in-frame rearrangements with V and J called. Such tables lack part of the clones; where checked against another copy, unresolved V genes explain under half of the gap, and the rest is unexplained. The V and J calls and the clone size are those of that table, but D and trimming were determined from the DNA. In all, the sample holds about 400,000 clones, and around nine tenths of those were seen once. Under 2% of the sample comes from the top ten.

As regards this clone: This receptor's antigen is unknown. No base-level quality is on record; no much larger clone is a single base apart.

The receptor comes from a person aged 18-65 years who received the Ad26.COV2.S COVID-19 vaccine or a placebo. The material was peripheral blood, obtained in a trial of Ad26.COV2.S vaccine versus placebo. Here the chain combines TRBV28 and TRBJ2-2; a tentative D call is TRBD1 (5 bases match). The CDR3 reads CASSFPSDKPNTGELFF. The nucleotides are TGTGCCAGCAGCTTCCCTTCGGACAAGCCGAACACCGGGGAGCTGTTTTTT.